Listed below are T cell receptor beta chains from one sample, sequenced in a study of T-cell reconstitution after alpha-beta-depleted transplantation in children. TCRdb processed the PCR reads anew with MiXCR; each CDR3 protein has one entry. The sample lists about 580,000 distinct CDR3 sequences, roughly 30% seen once, with less than 40% in the top ten. Here the sequenced sample was PBMCs, taken before TCRalphabeta/CD19-depleted stem cell transplant. These receptors were taken from a boy under two years old with Wiskott-Aldrich syndrome, due to receive a stem cell transplant. Each CDR3 is given with its conserved first and last residue. A D gene is named only where the DNA matches it firmly. Size tells how often a clone was seen (once, few, many) or the class of an expanded clone, and some rows leave it out.

D gene,clone size,J gene,V gene,CDR3 DNA,CDR3 protein
NA,NA,TRBJ2-1,TRBV12-3/TRBV12-4,TGTGCCAGCACCCCGGGGGCCCCCATCTACAATGAGCAGTTCTTC,CASTPGAPIYNEQFF
NA,NA,TRBJ1-6,TRBV5-5,TGTGCCAGCAGCTTGGGATCTACAGGTTATTCACCCCTCCACTTT,CASSLGSTGYSPLHF
NA,few,TRBJ1-4,TRBV12-3/TRBV12-4,TGTGCCAGCAGTTTAGAAGCTTGGGGCAGGGCGCCCCCAGAACTCGTTTTT,CASSLEAWGRAPPELVF
TRBD2,few,TRBJ2-3,TRBV11-1,TGTGCCAGCAAGGGGGATAGCGGGACCGGCACAGATACGCAGTATTTT,CASKGDSGTGTDTQYF
NA,many,TRBJ2-7,TRBV28,TGTGCCAGCAGTTCAACGGGGGCGTACGAGCAGTACTTC,CASSSTGAYEQYF
TRBD2,NA,TRBJ2-5,TRBV5-1,TGCGCCAGCAGCTCTGCAAAAAGGGGGAGCGGGAGCAGGGAGACCCAGTACTTC,CASSSAKRGSGSRETQYF
NA,once,TRBJ2-1,TRBV7-9,TGTGCCAGCAGCTTAGCCGAGGCTAGCAACCATGAGCAGTTCTTC,CASSLAEASNHEQFF
TRBD1,few,TRBJ2-7,TRBV29-1,TGCAGCGTTGAGGGACAGGAGTCCTACGAGCAGTACTTC,CSVEGQESYEQYF
NA,NA,TRBJ2-1,TRBV27,TGTGGCTCCAGGGGAATATCCTACAATGAGCAGTTCTTC,CGSRGISYNEQFF
TRBD1,NA,TRBJ1-3,TRBV18,TGTGCCAGCTCACCTTCTTCGGACAGGGTCGCCGGAAACACCATATATTTT,CASSPSSDRVAGNTIYF
NA,NA,TRBJ1-2,TRBV6-5,TGTGCCAGCAGTTACCGACACGCTAACTATGGCTACACCTTC,CASSYRHANYGYTF
TRBD2,NA,TRBJ2-1,TRBV28,TGTGCCAGCAGCTCCGGGACTAGCGGGAGGCCCCACAATGAGCAGTTCTTC,CASSSGTSGRPHNEQFF
TRBD2,NA,TRBJ2-4,TRBV3-1,TGTGCCAGCAGCCAGCGGGGGGACATTCAGTACTTC,CASSQRGDIQYF
NA,few,TRBJ2-2,TRBV20-1,TGCAGTGCCGATTATAACACCGGGGAGCTGTTTTTT,CSADYNTGELFF
TRBD1,few,TRBJ2-7,TRBV27,TGTGCCAGCAGTCCGGGGTGGGGACAGGGGGCGCTAACCGCCTACGAGCAGTACTTC,CASSPGWGQGALTAYEQYF
NA,many,TRBJ2-5,TRBV12-3/TRBV12-4,TGTGCCAGCAGTTCGAGTGAGACCCAGTACTTC,CASSSSETQYF
NA,NA,TRBJ2-6,TRBV5-1,TGCGCCAGCAGCTTGGTAGGTTCTGGGGCCAACGGCCTGACTTTC,CASSLVGSGANGLTF
NA,NA,TRBJ2-5,TRBV5-1,TGCGCCAGCAGCCCAGGGCCGACGGTGAGGCGGACCCAGTACTTC,CASSPGPTVRRTQYF
NA,NA,TRBJ2-5,TRBV28,TGTGCCAGCAGACGAGGACAGCACCAAGAGACCCAGTACTTC,CASRRGQHQETQYF
TRBD1,NA,TRBJ2-7,TRBV10-3,TGTGCCATCAGCTCGGGGACAGGGGGCAGGGGCTTCTACGAGCAGTACTTC,CAISSGTGGRGFYEQYF
NA,NA,TRBJ1-1,TRBV5-1,TGCGCCAGCACGCGGGGCGGGCGCACGGACACTGAAGCTTTCTTT,CASTRGGRTDTEAFF
NA,NA,TRBJ1-1,TRBV6-1,TGTGCCAGCAGTCCGTTCCGATGGACTGAAGCTTTCTTT,CASSPFRWTEAFF
TRBD2,NA,TRBJ2-1,TRBV2,TGTGCCAGCAGGCCTTACAGGTCTTCCCCCCTAGCGGGTGCGGGTAAGGAGCAGTTCTTC,CASRPYRSSPLAGAGKEQFF
TRBD2,NA,TRBJ2-3,TRBV7-9,TGTGCCAGCAGCCGCTCTAGCGGGAGTGCAGATACGCAGTATTTT,CASSRSSGSADTQYF
NA,NA,TRBJ2-7,TRBV5-1,TGCGCCAGCAGCTCTTTTCACTCCTACGAGCAGTACTTC,CASSSFHSYEQYF
TRBD1,NA,TRBJ1-2,TRBV12-3/TRBV12-4,TGTGCCAGCAGTTTTGGACAGGGCGGTGGCGACACCTTC,CASSFGQGGGDTF
TRBD2,few,TRBJ2-3,TRBV7-9,TGTGCCAGCAGCTCTGTAGCGGGAGGTTCCACAGATACGCAGTATTTT,CASSSVAGGSTDTQYF
NA,NA,TRBJ2-1,TRBV10-3,TGTGCCATCAGTGAGTTCGGTGGACAAGGCTCCTACAATGAGCAGTTCTTC,CAISEFGGQGSYNEQFF
NA,NA,TRBJ2-1,TRBV12-3/TRBV12-4,TGTGCCAGCAGTCCTGACCCGGGACTTTACAATGAGCAGTTCTTC,CASSPDPGLYNEQFF
NA,NA,TRBJ1-2,TRBV2,TGTGCCAGCAGTGAAGGGGACAACGTTTACTATGGCTACACCTTC,CASSEGDNVYYGYTF
NA,NA,TRBJ2-1,TRBV5-1,TGCGCCAGCAGCTTGGCCGGAGGGATTCATGAGCAGTTCTTC,CASSLAGGIHEQFF
NA,few,TRBJ2-1,TRBV6-1,TGTGCCAGCCACCGTTGGAGTGAGCAGTTCTTC,CASHRWSEQFF
NA,NA,TRBJ1-2,TRBV12-3/TRBV12-4,TGTGCCAGCAGTTTACGGCGCCTTCCTACCTATGGCTACACCTTC,CASSLRRLPTYGYTF
TRBD2,NA,TRBJ2-1,TRBV20-1,TGCAGTGCTAGATCCGGACTAGCGAGTTCCTACAATGAGCAGTTCTTC,CSARSGLASSYNEQFF
NA,NA,TRBJ2-4,TRBV3-1,TGTGCCAGCAGCCATCCGTTAAAAAACATTCAGTACTTC,CASSHPLKNIQYF
TRBD2,few,TRBJ2-3,TRBV5-6,TGTGCCAGCAGCTGGAGCGGGAGAACAGATACGCAGTATTTT,CASSWSGRTDTQYF
TRBD2,NA,TRBJ2-3,TRBV28,TGTGCCAGGACTAGCGGGAAATGCACAGATACGCAGTATTTT,CARTSGKCTDTQYF
TRBD1,few,TRBJ1-2,TRBV5-1,TGTGCCAGCAGCTTGGACAGGGGTTCTGGCTACACCTTC,CASSLDRGSGYTF
NA,NA,TRBJ2-1,TRBV20-1,TGCAGTGCTATTTGGGTTAAAGGCTACAATGAGCAGTTCTTC,CSAIWVKGYNEQFF
TRBD2,NA,TRBJ2-1,TRBV12-3/TRBV12-4,TGTGCCAGCTGCACTAGCGGAGTCAATGAGCAGTTCTTC,CASCTSGVNEQFF
NA,NA,TRBJ2-1,TRBV29-1,TGCAGCGTTGTCCCTGGCCTTAGCTCCTACAATGAGCAGTTCTTC,CSVVPGLSSYNEQFF
TRBD2,NA,TRBJ2-5,TRBV7-9,TGTGCCAGCAGCTTGGGAGGACTAGTTGATTTGGAGACCCAGTACTTC,CASSLGGLVDLETQYF
NA,NA,TRBJ2-7,TRBV10-2,TGCGCCAGCAGCCTGACCGTCGGGAGCGCCTACGAGCAGTACTTC,CASSLTVGSAYEQYF
TRBD2,NA,TRBJ2-4,TRBV10-3,TGTGCCATCAGTTCGGCCGGCTCCGGGACTAGCGGTTATGAAGCCAAAAACATTCAGTACTTC,CAISSAGSGTSGYEAKNIQYF
NA,NA,TRBJ2-3,TRBV18,TGTGCCAGCTCACCAAAGGGGAGAGATACGCAGTATTTT,CASSPKGRDTQYF